This is a list of T cell receptor beta chains from one sample in a study of response to subunit inactivated influenza vaccine. TCRdb called the RT-PCR reads again in MiXCR, with one record for every CDR3 protein. The top ten hold 9.5% to 13% of the sample, which has hundreds of thousands of distinct CDR3 sequences, 20% to 25% seen once. The sample in question was PBMCs from blood, obtained 21 months after vaccination. These receptor sequences come from a man aged 50 to 75 who received an inactivated influenza vaccine. Both conserved end residues are part of each CDR3. Fields, in order: D gene, clone size, V gene, J gene, CDR3 DNA, CDR3 protein. A D gene is named only where the DNA matches it firmly. Rows may omit the clone size; those that give it use once, few, many or a size class.

>NA|NA|TRBV12-3/TRBV12-4|TRBJ1-2
TGTGCCAGCACTTACCCGCCTAACTATGGCTACACCTTC
CASTYPPNYGYTF
>NA|few|TRBV5-6|TRBJ2-1
TGTGCCAGCCTCACCAGGGGCGGCGGGAATGAGCAGTTCTTC
CASLTRGGGNEQFF
>NA|once|TRBV6-1|TRBJ2-1
TGTGCCAGCAGTGGTAAGGGGCGCATTTATGAGCAGTTCTTC
CASSGKGRIYEQFF
>NA|NA|TRBV29-1|TRBJ1-2
TGCAGCGCGGAGGGAGCGGGCTATGGCTACACCTTC
CSAEGAGYGYTF
>TRBD1|NA|TRBV2|TRBJ1-5
TGTGCCAGCAGCCCGTGGACAGGGGTTAATCAGCCCCAGCATTTT
CASSPWTGVNQPQHF
>NA|NA|TRBV20-1|TRBJ1-3
TGCAGTGCTAGAGTGTCCCCTCGGAGCTCCTCCGAGCGAGGAAACACCATATATTTT
CSARVSPRSSSERGNTIYF
>TRBD1|few|TRBV5-1|TRBJ2-2
TGCGCCAGCAGCGAATGGACAGGGGGCAGCGCCGGGGAGCTGTTTTTT
CASSEWTGGSAGELFF
>NA|few|TRBV15|TRBJ1-4
TGTGCCACCAGCTCCCGACAGGCAACTAATGAAAAACTGTTTTTT
CATSSRQATNEKLFF
>TRBD1|few|TRBV28|TRBJ1-4
TGTGCCAGCACCCTAGGGGCCCGACAGGGGGGTGAAAAACTGTTTTTT
CASTLGARQGGEKLFF
>TRBD2|few|TRBV12-3/TRBV12-4|TRBJ2-3
TGTGCCAGCAGTTTTGGTAGCGGGGGATCAGATACGCAGTATTTT
CASSFGSGGSDTQYF
>NA|few|TRBV7-8|TRBJ2-1
TGTGCCAGCAGCCCAAGCACCCCGAGTGGATCCTACAATGAGCAGTTCTTC
CASSPSTPSGSYNEQFF
>TRBD1|few|TRBV6-1|TRBJ1-1
TGTGCCAGCAGGGACCAACAGGGGCGTTTAGTCACTGAAGCTTTCTTT
CASRDQQGRLVTEAFF
>NA|NA|TRBV19|TRBJ1-6
TGTGCCAGTAGTATATTACAGCAGAATTCACCCCTCCACTTT
CASSILQQNSPLHF
>NA|many|TRBV12-3/TRBV12-4|TRBJ2-7
TGTGCCAGCAGTTTTCCGCAGCAGGGAACCTACGAGCAGTACTTC
CASSFPQQGTYEQYF
>NA|few|TRBV24-1|TRBJ2-1
TGTGCCACCAGTGGGCACGTCTACAATGAGCAGTTCTTC
CATSGHVYNEQFF
>NA|NA|TRBV4-3|TRBJ2-3
TGCGCCAGCAGCCAAGAATCCGCGGGGCTCACAGATACGCAGTATTTT
CASSQESAGLTDTQYF
>TRBD1|many|TRBV5-1|TRBJ1-4
TGCGCCAGCAGCTCCGGACAGGGGAGAAATGAAAAACTGTTTTTT
CASSSGQGRNEKLFF
>NA|many|TRBV5-1|TRBJ1-4
TGCGCCAGCAGTCTCCAGGGGATAGTAGAGGAAAAACTGTTTTTT
CASSLQGIVEEKLFF
>NA|many|TRBV7-9|TRBJ1-6
TGTGCCAGCAGCCTAGACAGCCCGAAGAATTCACCCCTCCACTTT
CASSLDSPKNSPLHF
>NA|NA|TRBV21-1|TRBJ2-1
TGTGCCAGCAACGAAAGAGGTCGGGAGCGGAGGGGGGCTTACAATGAGCAGTTCTTC
CASNERGRERRGAYNEQFF
>TRBD1|many|TRBV3-1|TRBJ1-2
TGTGCCAGCAGCCAACCCCGGACAGGATCACCCTACACCTTC
CASSQPRTGSPYTF
>NA|many|TRBV19|TRBJ1-2
TGTGCCAGTAGTACCTCACGACAGAGAACCAACTATGGCTACACCTTC
CASSTSRQRTNYGYTF
>TRBD2|NA|TRBV7-2|TRBJ2-2
TGTGCCAGCAGCTTAACGGCTAGCGGGGGGCGCACCGGGGAGCTGTTTTTT
CASSLTASGGRTGELFF
>NA|few|TRBV20-1|TRBJ1-3
TGCAGTGCTAGAGCCCCCCAGGGCTCTGGAAACACCATATATTTT
CSARAPQGSGNTIYF
>NA|NA|TRBV12-3/TRBV12-4|TRBJ1-6
TGTGCCAGCAGACTGACTGTAAATTCACCCTTCCACTTT
CASRLTVNSPFHF
>NA|NA|TRBV25-1|TRBJ1-2
TGTGCCAGCAGTCACTCGGGGGAAGGCCTCTATGGCTACACCTTC
CASSHSGEGLYGYTF
>NA|few|TRBV12-3/TRBV12-4|TRBJ1-1
TGTGCCAGCAGTTTAAACCAGGGTTCGGGCACTGAAGCTTTCTTT
CASSLNQGSGTEAFF
>TRBD2|once|TRBV12-3/TRBV12-4|TRBJ2-3
TGTGCCAGCACCCCGGGACTAGCGGGGGGAGGCACAGATACGCAGTATTTT
CASTPGLAGGGTDTQYF
>TRBD1|NA|TRBV29-1|TRBJ2-2
TGCAGCGCCGAGGGCAGGGGGCAGAACGGGGAGCTGTTTTTT
CSAEGRGQNGELFF
>NA|NA|TRBV11-2|TRBJ2-5
TGTGCCACCCGACGTCCGGGGAAAGAGACCCAGTACTTC
CATRRPGKETQYF
>TRBD1|NA|TRBV3-1|TRBJ1-5
TGTGCCAGCAGCCAGACAGGGACCCATCAGCCCCAGCATTTT
CASSQTGTHQPQHF
>TRBD1|few|TRBV7-8|TRBJ1-5
TGTGCCAGCAGCCCCCGAGGGACAGGGGTTCAGCCCCAGCATTTT
CASSPRGTGVQPQHF
>NA|NA|TRBV28|TRBJ2-7
TGTGCCAGCAGTTTACCGGAGCGATACGAGCAGTACTTC
CASSLPERYEQYF
>TRBD1|NA|TRBV7-8|TRBJ1-2
TGTGCCAGCAGCCCGACTGACAGGGCGCATGGCTACACCTTC
CASSPTDRAHGYTF
>NA|NA|TRBV20-1|TRBJ1-2
TGCAGTGCTAGCAGACAGCCTACTGACTATGGCTACACCTTC
CSASRQPTDYGYTF
>TRBD2|NA|TRBV10-3|TRBJ2-2
TGTGCCATCAGCACCTCACTAGCGACCTTGTCGAACACCGGGGAGCTGTTTTTT
CAISTSLATLSNTGELFF